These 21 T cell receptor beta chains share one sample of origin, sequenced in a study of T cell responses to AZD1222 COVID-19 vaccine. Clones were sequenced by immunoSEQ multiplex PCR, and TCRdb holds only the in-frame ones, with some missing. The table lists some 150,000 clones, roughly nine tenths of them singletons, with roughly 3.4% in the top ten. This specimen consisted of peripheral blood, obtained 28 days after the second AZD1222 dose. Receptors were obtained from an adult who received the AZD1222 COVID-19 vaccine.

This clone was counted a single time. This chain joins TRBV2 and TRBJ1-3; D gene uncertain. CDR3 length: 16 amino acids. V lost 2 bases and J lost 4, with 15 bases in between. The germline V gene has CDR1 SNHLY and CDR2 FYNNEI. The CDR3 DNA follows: TGTGCCAGCAGTGAATTCAGTATGCTTTACGGAAACACCATATATTTT. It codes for CASSEFSMLYGNTIYF. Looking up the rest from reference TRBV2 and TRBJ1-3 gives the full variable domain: EPEVTQTPSHQVTQMGQEVILRCVPISNHLYFYWYRQILGQKVEFLVSFYNNEISEKSEIFDDQFSVERPDGSNFTLKIRSTKLEDSAMYFCASSEFSMLYGNTIYFGEGSWLTVV.

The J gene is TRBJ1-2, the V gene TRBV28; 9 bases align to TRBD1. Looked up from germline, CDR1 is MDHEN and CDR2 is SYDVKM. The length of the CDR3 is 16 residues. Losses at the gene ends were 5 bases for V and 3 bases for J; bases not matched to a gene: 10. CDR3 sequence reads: CASSRPGTGRDYGYTF. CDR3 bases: TGTGCCAGCAGTCGCCCCGGGACAGGGCGGGACTATGGCTACACCTTC.

As DNA, the CDR3 is TGTGCCAGCTCATCGACAGGGGTCAATGAGCAGTTCTTC. Translation: CASSSTGVNEQFF. V is TRBV18 and J is TRBJ2-1; 8 bases align to TRBD1. The V gene's germline CDR1 is KGHSH and CDR2 LQKENI. The CDR3 length is 13 residues. Trimming cost V 5 bases and J 6 bases; bases outside gene matches: 3.

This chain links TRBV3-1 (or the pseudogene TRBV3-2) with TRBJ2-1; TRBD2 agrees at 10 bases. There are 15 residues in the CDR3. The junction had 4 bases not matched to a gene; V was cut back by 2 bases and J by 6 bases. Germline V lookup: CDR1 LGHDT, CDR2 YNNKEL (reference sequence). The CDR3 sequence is CASSQLPSGGNEQFF. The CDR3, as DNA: TGTGCCAGCAGCCAACTACCTAGCGGGGGCAATGAGCAGTTCTTC.

CDR3 sequence (DNA): TGCAGTGCTATTCGGACAGATACGCAGTATTTT. Protein: CSAIRTDTQYF. The V call is TRBV20-1, the J call TRBJ2-3; D gene unclear. Germline V gene data show CDR1 as DFQATT and CDR2 as SNEGSKA (reference sequence). V was cut by 4 bases and J by 3 bases, with 5 bases left in between. This CDR3 is 11 amino acids long.

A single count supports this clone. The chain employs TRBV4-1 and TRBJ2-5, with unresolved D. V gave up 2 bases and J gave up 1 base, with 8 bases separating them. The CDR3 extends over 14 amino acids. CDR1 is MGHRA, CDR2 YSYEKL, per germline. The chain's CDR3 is CASSQSNSQETQYF. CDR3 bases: TGCGCCAGCAGCCAATCTAACAGCCAAGAGACCCAGTACTTC.

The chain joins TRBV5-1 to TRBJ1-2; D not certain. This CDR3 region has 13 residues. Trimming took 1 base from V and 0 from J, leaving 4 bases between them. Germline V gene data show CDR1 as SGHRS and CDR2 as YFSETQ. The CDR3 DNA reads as TGCGCCAGCAGCTTGAACCCTAACTATGGCTACACCTTC. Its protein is CASSLNPNYGYTF.

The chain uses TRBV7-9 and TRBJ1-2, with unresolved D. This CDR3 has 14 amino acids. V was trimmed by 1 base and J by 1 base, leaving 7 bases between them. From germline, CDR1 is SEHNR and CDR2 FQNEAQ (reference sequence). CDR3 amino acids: CASSLVRGNYGYTF. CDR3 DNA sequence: TGTGCCAGCAGCTTAGTACGGGGTAACTATGGCTACACCTTC.

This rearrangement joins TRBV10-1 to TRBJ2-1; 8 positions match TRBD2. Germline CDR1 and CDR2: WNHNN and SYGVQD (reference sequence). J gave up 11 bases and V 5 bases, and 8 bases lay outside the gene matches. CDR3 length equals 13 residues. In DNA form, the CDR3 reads TGCGCCAGCAGTAGTTTCAGCGGGGGCCAGCAGTTCTTC. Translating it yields CASSSFSGGQQFF.

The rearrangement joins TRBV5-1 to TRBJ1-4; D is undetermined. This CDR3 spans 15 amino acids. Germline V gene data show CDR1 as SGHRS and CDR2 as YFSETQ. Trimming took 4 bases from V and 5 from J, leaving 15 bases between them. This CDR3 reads CASSPAGSGNEKLFF. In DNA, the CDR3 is TGCGCCAGCAGCCCGGCTGGCAGCGGGAATGAAAAACTGTTTTTT.

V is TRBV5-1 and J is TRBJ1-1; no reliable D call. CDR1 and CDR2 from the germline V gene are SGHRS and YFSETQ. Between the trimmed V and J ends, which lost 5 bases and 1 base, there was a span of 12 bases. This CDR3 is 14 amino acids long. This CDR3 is CASRLRAGNTEAFF. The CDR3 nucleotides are TGCGCCAGCAGGTTGAGGGCGGGGAACACTGAAGCTTTCTTT. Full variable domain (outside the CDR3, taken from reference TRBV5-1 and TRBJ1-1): KAGVTQTPRYLIKTRGQQVTLSCSPISGHRSVSWYQQTPGQGLQFLFEYFSETQRNKGNFPGRFSGRQFSNSRSEMNVSTLELGDSALYLCASRLRAGNTEAFFGQGTRLTVV.

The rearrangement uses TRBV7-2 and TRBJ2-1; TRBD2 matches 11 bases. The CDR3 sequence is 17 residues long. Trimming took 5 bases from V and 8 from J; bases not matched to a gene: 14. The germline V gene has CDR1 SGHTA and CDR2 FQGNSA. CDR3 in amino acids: CASSPRVAGGPLYEQFF. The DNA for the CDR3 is TGTGCCAGCAGCCCCAGGGTAGCGGGAGGGCCCTTATATGAGCAGTTCTTC.

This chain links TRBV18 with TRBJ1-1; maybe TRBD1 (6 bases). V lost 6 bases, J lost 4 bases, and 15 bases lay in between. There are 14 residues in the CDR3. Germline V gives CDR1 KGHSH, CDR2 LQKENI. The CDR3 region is CASSQRGDTTEAFF. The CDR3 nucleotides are TGTGCCAGCTCCCAAAGGGGGGACACCACTGAAGCTTTCTTT.

CDR3 residues: CASSRGLAGGPDTQYF. DNA of the CDR3: TGTGCCAGCTCAAGAGGACTAGCGGGAGGGCCAGATACGCAGTATTTT. This rearrangement joins TRBV18 to TRBJ2-3; 15 bases align to TRBD2. CDR3 size: 16 residues. The germline V gene has CDR1 KGHSH and CDR2 LQKENI. Unmatched junction bases numbered 4, after V lost 5 bases and J lost 4 bases.

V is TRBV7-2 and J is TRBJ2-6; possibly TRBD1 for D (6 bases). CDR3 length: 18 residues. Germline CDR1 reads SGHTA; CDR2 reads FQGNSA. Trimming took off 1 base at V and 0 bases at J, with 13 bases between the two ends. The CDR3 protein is CASSLVGTPSSGANVLTF. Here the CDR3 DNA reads TGTGCCAGCAGCTTAGTAGGGACACCATCCTCTGGGGCCAACGTCCTGACTTTC.

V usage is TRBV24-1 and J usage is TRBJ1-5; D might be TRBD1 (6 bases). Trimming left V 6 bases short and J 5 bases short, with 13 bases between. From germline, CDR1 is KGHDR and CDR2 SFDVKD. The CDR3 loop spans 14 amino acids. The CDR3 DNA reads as TGTGCCACCAGTCCCAGGGGTGGCGATCAGCCCCAGCATTTT. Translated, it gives CATSPRGGDQPQHF.

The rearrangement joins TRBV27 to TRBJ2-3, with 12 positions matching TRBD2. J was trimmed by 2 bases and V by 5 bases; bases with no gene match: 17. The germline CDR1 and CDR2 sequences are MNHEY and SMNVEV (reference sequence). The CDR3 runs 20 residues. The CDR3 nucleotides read TGTGCCAGCAGTATCCCTTCTAGCGGGAGGGCTCCTTCTTACACAGATACGCAGTATTTT. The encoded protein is CASSIPSSGRAPSYTDTQYF.

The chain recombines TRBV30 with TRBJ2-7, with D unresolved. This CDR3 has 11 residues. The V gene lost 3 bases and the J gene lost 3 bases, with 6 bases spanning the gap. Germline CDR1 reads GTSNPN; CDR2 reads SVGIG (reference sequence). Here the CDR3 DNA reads TGTGCCTGGAGAGGCAGCTACGAGCAGTACTTC. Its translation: CAWRGSYEQYF.

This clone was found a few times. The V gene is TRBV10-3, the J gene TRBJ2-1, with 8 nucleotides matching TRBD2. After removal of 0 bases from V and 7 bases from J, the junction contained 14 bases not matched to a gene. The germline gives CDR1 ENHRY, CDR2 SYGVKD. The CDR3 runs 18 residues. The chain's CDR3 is CAISESTQREGRRNEQFF. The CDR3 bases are TGTGCCATCAGTGAGTCGACTCAACGGGAGGGCCGAAGGAATGAGCAGTTCTTC.

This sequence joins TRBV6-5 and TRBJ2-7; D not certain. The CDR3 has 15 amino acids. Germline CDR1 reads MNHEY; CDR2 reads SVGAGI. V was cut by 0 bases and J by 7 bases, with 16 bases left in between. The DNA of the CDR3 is TGTGCCAGCAGTTACTCGCTATTATATACAATAGAGCAGTACTTC. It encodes CASSYSLLYTIEQYF.

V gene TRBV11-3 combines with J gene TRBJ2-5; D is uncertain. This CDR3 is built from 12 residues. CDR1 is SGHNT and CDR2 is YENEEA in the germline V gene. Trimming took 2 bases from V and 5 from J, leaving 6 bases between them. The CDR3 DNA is TGTGCCAGCAGCTTATTTATCGAGACCCAGTACTTC. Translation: CASSLFIETQYF. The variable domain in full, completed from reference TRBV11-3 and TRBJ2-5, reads EAGVVQSPRYKIIEKKQPVAFWCNPISGHNTLYWYLQNLGQGPELLIRYENEEAVDDSQLPKDRFSAERLKGVDSTLKIQPAELGDSAVYLCASSLFIETQYFGPGTRLLVL.